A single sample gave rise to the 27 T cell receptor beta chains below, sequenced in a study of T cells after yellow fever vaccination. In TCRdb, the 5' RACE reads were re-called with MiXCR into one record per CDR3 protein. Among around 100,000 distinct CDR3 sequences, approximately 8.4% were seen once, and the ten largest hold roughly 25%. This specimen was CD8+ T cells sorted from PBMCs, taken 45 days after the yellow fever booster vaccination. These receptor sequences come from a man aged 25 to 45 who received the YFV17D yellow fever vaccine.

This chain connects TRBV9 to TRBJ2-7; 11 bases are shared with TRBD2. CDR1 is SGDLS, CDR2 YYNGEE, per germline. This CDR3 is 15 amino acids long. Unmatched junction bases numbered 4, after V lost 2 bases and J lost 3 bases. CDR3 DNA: TGTGCCAGCAGCGTCTCCGGGACTAGCGGCTACGAGCAGTACTTC. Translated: CASSVSGTSGYEQYF.

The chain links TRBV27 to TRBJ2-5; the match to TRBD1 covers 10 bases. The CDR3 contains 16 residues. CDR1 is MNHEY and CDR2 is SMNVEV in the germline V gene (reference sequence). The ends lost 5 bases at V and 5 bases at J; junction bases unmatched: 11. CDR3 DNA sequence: TGTGCCAGCAGTCCCCGCGACAGGGGGCTTCGTGAGACCCAGTACTTC. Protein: CASSPRDRGLRETQYF.

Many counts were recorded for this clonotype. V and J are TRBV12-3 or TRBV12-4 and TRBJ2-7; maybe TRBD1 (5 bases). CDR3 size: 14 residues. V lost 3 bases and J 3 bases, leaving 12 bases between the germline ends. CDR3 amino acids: CASSFGQGGYEQYF. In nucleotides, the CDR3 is TGTGCCAGCAGTTTTGGGCAGGGTGGCTACGAGCAGTACTTC.

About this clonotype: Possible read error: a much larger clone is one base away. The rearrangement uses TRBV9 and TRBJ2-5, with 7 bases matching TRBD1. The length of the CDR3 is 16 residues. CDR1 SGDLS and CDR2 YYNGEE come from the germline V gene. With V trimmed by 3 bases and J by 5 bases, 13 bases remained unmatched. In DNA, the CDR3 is TGTGCCAGCAGCGCTAGGGGGCACAGGGTAGAGGAGACCCAGTACTTC. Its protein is CASSARGHRVEETQYF.

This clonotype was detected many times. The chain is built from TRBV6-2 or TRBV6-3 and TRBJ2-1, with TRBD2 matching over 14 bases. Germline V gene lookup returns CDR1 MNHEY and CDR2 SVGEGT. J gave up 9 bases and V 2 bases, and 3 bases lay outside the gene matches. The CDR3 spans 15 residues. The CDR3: CASSYGTSGRGEQFF. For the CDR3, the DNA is TGTGCCAGCAGTTACGGGACTAGCGGGAGAGGTGAGCAGTTCTTC.

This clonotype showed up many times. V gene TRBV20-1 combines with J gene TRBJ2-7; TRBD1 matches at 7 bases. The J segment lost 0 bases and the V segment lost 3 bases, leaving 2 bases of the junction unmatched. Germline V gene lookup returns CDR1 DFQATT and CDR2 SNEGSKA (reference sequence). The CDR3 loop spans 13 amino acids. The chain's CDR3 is CSARTGSSYEQYF. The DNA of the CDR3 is TGCAGTGCTAGGACAGGGAGCTCCTACGAGCAGTACTTC.

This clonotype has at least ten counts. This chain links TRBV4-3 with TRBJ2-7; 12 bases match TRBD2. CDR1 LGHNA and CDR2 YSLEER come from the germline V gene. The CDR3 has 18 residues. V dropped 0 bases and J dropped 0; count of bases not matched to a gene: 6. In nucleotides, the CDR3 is TGCGCCAGCAGCCAAGATCCTAGCGGGAGGGGGAGCTCCTACGAGCAGTACTTC. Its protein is CASSQDPSGRGSSYEQYF.

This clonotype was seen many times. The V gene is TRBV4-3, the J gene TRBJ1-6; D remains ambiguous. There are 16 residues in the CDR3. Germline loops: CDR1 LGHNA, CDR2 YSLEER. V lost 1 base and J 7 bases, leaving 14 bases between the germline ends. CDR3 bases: TGCGCCAGCAGCCAAGCTTTGTGGAGTCGGAATTCACCCCTCCACTTT. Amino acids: CASSQALWSRNSPLHF.

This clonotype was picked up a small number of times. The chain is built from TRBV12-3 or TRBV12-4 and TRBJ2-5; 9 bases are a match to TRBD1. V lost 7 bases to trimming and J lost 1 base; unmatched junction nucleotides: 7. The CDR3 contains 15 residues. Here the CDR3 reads CASNDDRGVQETQYF. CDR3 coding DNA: TGTGCCAGCAATGACGACAGGGGGGTCCAAGAGACCCAGTACTTC.

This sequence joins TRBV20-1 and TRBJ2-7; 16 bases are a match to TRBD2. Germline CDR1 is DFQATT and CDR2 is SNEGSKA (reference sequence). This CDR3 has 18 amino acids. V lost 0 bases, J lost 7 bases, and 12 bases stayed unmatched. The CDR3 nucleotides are TGCAGTGCTAGAGATTTGGGACAGGGGACTAGCGGGAGGGTTGAGCAGTACTTC. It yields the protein CSARDLGQGTSGRVEQYF.

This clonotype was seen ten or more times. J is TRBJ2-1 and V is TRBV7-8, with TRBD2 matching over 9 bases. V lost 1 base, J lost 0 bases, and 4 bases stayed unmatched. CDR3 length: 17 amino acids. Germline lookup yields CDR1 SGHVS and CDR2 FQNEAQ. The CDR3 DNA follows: TGTGCCAGCAGCTTAGTAAGCGGGAGGAGCTCCTACAATGAGCAGTTCTTC. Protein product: CASSLVSGRSSYNEQFF.

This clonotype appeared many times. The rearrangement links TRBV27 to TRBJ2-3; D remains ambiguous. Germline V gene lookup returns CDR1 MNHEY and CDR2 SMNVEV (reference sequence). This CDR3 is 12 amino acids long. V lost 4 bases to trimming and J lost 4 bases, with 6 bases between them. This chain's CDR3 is CASSSGPDTQYF. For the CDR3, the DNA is TGTGCCAGCAGTTCCGGGCCAGATACGCAGTATTTT.

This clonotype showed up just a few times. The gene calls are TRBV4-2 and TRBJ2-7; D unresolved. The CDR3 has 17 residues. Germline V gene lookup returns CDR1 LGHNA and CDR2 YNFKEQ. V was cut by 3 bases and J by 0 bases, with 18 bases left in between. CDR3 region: CASSQEINGLSSYEQYF. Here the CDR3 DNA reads TGTGCCAGCAGCCAGGAAATCAACGGTCTAAGCTCCTACGAGCAGTACTTC.

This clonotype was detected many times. As DNA, the CDR3 is TGTGCCAGCAGTGAATCGCCGAATGAGCAGTTCTTC. As protein: CASSESPNEQFF. V gene TRBV27 combines with J gene TRBJ2-1, with D hard to call. Germline V gene lookup returns CDR1 MNHEY and CDR2 SMNVEV (reference sequence). The V and J ends lost 5 bases and 7 bases respectively, with 9 bases between them. The length of the CDR3 is 12 residues.

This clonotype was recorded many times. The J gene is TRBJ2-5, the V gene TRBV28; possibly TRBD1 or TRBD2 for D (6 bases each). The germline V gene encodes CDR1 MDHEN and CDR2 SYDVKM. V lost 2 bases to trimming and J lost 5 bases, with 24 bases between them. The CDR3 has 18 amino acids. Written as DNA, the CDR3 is TGTGCCAGCAGTTTACCCGTCTCGGGGGCAGGGCCAGGGGAGACCCAGTACTTC. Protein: CASSLPVSGAGPGETQYF.

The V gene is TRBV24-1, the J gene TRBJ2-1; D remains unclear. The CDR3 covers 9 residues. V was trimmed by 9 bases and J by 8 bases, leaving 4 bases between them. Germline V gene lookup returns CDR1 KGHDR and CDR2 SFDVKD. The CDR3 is CATGHEQFF. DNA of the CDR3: TGTGCCACCGGCCATGAGCAGTTCTTC.

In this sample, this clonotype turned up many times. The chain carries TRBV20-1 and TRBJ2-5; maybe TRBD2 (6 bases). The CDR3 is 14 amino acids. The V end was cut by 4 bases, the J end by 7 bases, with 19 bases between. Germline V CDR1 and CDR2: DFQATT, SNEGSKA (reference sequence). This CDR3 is CSATKRGNVWTQYF. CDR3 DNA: TGCAGTGCTACAAAACGGGGGAATGTGTGGACCCAGTACTTC.

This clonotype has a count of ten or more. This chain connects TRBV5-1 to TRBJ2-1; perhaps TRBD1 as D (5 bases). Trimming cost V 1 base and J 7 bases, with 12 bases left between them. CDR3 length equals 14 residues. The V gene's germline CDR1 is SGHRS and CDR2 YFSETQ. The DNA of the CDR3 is TGCGCCAGCAGCTTGACAGGAGACTGGAATGAGCAGTTCTTC. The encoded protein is CASSLTGDWNEQFF.

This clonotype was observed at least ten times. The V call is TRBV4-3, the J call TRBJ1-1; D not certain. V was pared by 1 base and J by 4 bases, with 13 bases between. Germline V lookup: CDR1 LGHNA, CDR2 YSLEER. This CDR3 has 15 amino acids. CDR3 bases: TGCGCCAGCAGCCAAGTTCTGCGCGATGGCACTGAAGCTTTCTTT. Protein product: CASSQVLRDGTEAFF.

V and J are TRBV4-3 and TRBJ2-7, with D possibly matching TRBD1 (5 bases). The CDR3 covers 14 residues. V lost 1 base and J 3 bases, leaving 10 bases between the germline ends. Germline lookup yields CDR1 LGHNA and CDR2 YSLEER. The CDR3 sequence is CASSQASRDYEQYF. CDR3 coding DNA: TGCGCCAGCAGCCAAGCGAGCAGGGACTACGAGCAGTACTTC.

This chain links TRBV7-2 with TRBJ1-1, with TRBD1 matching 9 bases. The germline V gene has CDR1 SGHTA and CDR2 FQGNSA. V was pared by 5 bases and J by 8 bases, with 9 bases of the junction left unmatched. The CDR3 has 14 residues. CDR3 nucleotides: TGTGCCAGCAGCCCCCAGCGGACAGGGGTAGAAGCTTTCTTT. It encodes CASSPQRTGVEAFF.

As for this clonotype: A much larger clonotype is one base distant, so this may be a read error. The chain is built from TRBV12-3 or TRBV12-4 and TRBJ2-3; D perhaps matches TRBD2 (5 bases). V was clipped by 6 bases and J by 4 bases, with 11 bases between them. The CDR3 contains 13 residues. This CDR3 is CASSRGYSDTQYF. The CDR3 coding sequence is TGTGCCAGCAGCCGAGGGTACTCAGATACGCAGTATTTT.

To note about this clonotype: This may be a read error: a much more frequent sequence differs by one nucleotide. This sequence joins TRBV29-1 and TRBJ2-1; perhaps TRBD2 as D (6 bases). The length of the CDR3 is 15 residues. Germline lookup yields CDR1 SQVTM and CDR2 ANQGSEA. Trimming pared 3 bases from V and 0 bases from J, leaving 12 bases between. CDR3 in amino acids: CSVDGGMSSYNEQFF. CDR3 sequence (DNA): TGCAGCGTTGATGGCGGGATGAGCTCCTACAATGAGCAGTTCTTC.

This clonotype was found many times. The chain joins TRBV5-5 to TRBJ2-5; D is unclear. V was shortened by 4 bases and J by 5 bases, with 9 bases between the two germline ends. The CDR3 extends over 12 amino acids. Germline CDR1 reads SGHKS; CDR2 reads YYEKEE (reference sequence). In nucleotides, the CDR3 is TGTGCCAGCAGCATAAATCTGGAGACCCAGTACTTC. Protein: CASSINLETQYF. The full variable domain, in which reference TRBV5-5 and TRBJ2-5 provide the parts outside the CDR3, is DAGVTQSPTHLIKTRGQQVTLRCSPISGHKSVSWYQQVLGQGPQFIFQYYEKEERGRGNFPDRFSARQFPNYSSELNVNALLLGDSALYLCASSINLETQYFGPGTRLLVL.

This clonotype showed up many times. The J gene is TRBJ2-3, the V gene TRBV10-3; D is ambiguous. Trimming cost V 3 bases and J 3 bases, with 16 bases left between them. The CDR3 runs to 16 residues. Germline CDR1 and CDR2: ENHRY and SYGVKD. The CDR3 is CAISDPLSVGTDTQYF. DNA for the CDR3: TGTGCCATCAGTGACCCTTTGAGTGTTGGGACAGATACGCAGTATTTT.

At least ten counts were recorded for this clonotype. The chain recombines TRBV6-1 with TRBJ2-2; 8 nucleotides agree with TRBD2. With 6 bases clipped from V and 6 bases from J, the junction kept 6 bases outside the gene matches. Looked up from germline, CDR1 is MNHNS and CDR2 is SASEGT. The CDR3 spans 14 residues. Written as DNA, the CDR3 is TGTGCCAGCAGCTTGGGACTAGGGTCCGGGGAGCTGTTTTTT. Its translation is CASSLGLGSGELFF.

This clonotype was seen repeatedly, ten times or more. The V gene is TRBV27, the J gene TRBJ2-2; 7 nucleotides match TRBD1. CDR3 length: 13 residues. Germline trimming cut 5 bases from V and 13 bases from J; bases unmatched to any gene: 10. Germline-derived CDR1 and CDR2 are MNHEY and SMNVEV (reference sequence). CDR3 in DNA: TGTGCCAGCAGTCCCGCCAGGGACAGTCCGCTGTTTTTT. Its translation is CASSPARDSPLFF.